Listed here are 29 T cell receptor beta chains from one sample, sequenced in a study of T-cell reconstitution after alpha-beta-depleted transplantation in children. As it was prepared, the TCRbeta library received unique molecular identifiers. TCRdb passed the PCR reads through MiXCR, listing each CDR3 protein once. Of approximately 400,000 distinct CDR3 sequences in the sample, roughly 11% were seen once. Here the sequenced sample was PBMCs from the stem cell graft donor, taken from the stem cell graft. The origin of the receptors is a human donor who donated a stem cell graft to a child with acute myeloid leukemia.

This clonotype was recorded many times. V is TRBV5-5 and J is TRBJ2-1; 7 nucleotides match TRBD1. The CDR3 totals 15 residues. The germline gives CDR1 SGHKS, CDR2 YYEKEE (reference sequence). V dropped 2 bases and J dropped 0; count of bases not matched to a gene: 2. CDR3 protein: CASSLRDSSYNEQFF. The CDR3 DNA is TGTGCCAGCAGCTTAAGGGACAGCTCCTACAATGAGCAGTTCTTC.

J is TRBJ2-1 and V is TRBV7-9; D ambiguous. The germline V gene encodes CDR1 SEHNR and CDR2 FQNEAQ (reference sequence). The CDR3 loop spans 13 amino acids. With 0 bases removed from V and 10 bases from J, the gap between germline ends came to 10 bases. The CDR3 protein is CASSLADGGEQFF. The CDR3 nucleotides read TGTGCCAGCAGCTTAGCGGACGGTGGGGAGCAGTTCTTC.

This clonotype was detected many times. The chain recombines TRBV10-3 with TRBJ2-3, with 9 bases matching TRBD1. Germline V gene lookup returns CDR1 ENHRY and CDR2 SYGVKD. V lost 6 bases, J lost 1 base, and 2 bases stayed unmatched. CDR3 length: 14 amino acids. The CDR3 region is CAIRGQGGTDTQYF. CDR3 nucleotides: TGTGCCATCAGGGGACAGGGCGGCACAGATACGCAGTATTTT.

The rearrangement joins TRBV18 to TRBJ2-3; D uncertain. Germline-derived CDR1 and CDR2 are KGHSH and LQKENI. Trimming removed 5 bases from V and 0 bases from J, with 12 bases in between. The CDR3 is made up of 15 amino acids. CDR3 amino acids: CASSSQVGSTDTQYF. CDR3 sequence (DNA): TGTGCCAGCTCATCGCAGGTCGGGAGCACAGATACGCAGTATTTT.

The CDR3: CSAPRQGVTQYF. The CDR3 region has the DNA TGCAGTGCTCCCCGACAGGGGGTGACCCAGTACTTC. The V call is TRBV20-1, the J call TRBJ2-5; 9 bases line up with TRBD1. In germline, CDR1 is DFQATT, CDR2 SNEGSKA (reference sequence). The CDR3 has 12 amino acids. Trimming took 5 bases from V and 7 from J; bases not matched to a gene: 5.

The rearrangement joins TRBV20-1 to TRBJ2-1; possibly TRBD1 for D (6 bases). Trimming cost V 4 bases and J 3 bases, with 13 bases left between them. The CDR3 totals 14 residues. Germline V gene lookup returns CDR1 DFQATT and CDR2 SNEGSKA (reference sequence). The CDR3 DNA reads TGCAGTGCTATCTCCAGGGGTAGCTACAATGAGCAGTTCTTC. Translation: CSAISRGSYNEQFF.

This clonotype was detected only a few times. The CDR3, as DNA: TGCAGTGCGTCGCCAGTGGGGGGGGTTTACAATGAGCAGTTCTTC. Protein product: CSASPVGGVYNEQFF. The rearrangement uses TRBV20-1 and TRBJ2-1, with 7 bases that match TRBD2. Trimming at V came to 6 bases and at J to 4 bases, leaving 12 bases not matched to a gene. This CDR3 region has 15 residues. Germline V gives CDR1 DFQATT, CDR2 SNEGSKA (reference sequence).

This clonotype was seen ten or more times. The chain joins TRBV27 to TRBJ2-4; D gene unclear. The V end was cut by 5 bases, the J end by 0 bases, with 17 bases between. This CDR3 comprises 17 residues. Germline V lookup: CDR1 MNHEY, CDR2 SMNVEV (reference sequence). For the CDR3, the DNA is TGTGCCAGCAGTCCCGATGGAACAACTCTAGCCAAAAACATTCAGTACTTC. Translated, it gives CASSPDGTTLAKNIQYF.

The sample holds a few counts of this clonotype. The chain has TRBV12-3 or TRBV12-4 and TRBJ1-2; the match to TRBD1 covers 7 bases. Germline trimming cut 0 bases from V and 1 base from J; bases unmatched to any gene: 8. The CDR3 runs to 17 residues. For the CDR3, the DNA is TGTGCCAGCAGTTTAGCCGGGTTGGGGGACAGTAACTATGGCTACACCTTC. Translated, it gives CASSLAGLGDSNYGYTF.

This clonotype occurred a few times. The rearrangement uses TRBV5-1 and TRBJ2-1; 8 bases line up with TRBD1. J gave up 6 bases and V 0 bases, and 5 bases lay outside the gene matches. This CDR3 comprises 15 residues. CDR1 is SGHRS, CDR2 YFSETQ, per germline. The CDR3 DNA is TGCGCCAGCAGCTTGGGTGACAGGGGAATCAATGAGCAGTTCTTC. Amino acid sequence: CASSLGDRGINEQFF.

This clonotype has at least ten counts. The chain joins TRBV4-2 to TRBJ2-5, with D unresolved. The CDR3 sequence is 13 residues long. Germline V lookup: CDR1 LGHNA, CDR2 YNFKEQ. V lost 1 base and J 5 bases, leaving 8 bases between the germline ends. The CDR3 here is CASSQVEEETQYF. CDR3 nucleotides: TGTGCCAGCAGCCAAGTTGAGGAGGAGACCCAGTACTTC.

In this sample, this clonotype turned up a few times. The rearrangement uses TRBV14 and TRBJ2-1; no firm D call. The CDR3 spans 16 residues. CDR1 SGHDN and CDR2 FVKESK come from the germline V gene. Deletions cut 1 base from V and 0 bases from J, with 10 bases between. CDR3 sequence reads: CASSQAPPSSYNEQFF. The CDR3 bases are TGTGCCAGCAGCCAAGCTCCCCCGAGCTCCTACAATGAGCAGTTCTTC. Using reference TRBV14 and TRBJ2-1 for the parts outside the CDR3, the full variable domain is EAGVTQFPSHSVIEKGQTVTLRCDPISGHDNLYWYRRVMGKEIKFLLHFVKESKQDESGMPNNRFLAERTGGTYSTLKVQPAELEDSGVYFCASSQAPPSSYNEQFFGPGTRLTVL.

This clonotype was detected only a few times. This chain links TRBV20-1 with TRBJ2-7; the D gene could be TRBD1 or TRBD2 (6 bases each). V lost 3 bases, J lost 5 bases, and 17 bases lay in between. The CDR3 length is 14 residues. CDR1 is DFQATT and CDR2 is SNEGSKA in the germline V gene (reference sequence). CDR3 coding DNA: TGCAGTGCTAGCCCTCCCGGCCGGGGGCACGAGCAGTACTTC. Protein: CSASPPGRGHEQYF.

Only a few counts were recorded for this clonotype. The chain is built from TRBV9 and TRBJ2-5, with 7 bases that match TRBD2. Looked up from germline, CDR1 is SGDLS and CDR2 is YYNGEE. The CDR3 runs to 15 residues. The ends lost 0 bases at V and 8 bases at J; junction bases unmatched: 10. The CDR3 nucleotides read TGTGCCAGCAGCGTAGCGGGCCAAGCGGGGTCCACCCAGTACTTC. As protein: CASSVAGQAGSTQYF.

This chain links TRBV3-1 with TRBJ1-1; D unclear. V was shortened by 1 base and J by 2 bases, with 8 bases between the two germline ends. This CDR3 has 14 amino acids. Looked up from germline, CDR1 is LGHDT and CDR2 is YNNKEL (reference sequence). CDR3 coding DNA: TGTGCCAGCAGCCAAGGGGGTTCCAACACTGAAGCTTTCTTT. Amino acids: CASSQGGSNTEAFF.

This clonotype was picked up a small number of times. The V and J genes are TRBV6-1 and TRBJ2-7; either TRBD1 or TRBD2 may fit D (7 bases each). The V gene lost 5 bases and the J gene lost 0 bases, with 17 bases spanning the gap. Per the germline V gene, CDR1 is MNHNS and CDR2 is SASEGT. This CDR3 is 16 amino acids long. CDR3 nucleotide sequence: TGTGCCAGCAGTATCTCAGGGGGGGGGAGCTCCTACGAGCAGTACGTC. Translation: CASSISGGGSSYEQYV.

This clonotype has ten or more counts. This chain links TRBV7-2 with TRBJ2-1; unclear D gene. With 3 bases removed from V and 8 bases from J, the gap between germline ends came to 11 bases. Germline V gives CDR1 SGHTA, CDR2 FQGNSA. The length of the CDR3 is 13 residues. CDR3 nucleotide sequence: TGTGCCAGCAGCTTTACATTTAGGGATGAGCAGTTCTTC. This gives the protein CASSFTFRDEQFF.

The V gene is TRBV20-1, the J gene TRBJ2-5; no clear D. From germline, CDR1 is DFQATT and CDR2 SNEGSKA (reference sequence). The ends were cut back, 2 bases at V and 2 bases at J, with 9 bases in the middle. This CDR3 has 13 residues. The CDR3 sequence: CSARRQTQETQYF. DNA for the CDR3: TGCAGTGCTAGACGCCAGACGCAAGAGACCCAGTACTTC.

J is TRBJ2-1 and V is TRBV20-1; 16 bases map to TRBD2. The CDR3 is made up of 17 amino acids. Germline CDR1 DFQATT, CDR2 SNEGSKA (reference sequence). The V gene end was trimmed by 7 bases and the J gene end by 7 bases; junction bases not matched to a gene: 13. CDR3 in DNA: TGCAGTGTCAAGGGACTAGCGGGGGGGACCTACGGGAATGAGCAGTTCTTC. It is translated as CSVKGLAGGTYGNEQFF.

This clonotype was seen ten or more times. This CDR3 reads CASSLDRVQETQYF. The DNA of the CDR3 is TGCGCCAGCAGCTTGGACCGAGTTCAAGAGACCCAGTACTTC. The chain links TRBV5-1 to TRBJ2-5, with D uncertain. Germline V gene sequence: CDR1 SGHRS, CDR2 YFSETQ. The CDR3 is 14 residues long. Trimming shortened V by 0 bases and J by 2 bases, and 8 bases separated the two germline ends.

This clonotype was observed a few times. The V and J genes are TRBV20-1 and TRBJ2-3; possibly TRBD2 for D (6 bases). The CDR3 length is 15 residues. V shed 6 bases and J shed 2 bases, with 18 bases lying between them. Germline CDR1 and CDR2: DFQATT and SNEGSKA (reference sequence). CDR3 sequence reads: CSATSRAGNTDTQYF. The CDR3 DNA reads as TGCAGTGCAACGAGTAGGGCGGGGAACACAGATACGCAGTATTTT.

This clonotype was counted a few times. Here the CDR3 reads CSARDGVGGNYGYTF. The CDR3 bases are TGCAGTGCTAGAGATGGGGTGGGGGGCAACTATGGCTACACCTTC. The rearrangement joins TRBV20-1 to TRBJ1-2, with D possibly being TRBD1 (6 bases). Germline assignment: CDR1 DFQATT and CDR2 SNEGSKA (reference sequence). Trimming cost V 0 bases and J 2 bases, with 13 bases left between them. This CDR3 contains 15 residues.

In nucleotides, the CDR3 is TGTGCCTGGAGTAGCTGGGCCGATGAGCAGTTCTTC. This gives the protein CAWSSWADEQFF. V and J are TRBV30 and TRBJ2-1; D unresolved. CDR3 size: 12 residues. CDR1 and CDR2 from the germline V gene are GTSNPN and SVGIG (reference sequence). V was shortened by 2 bases and J by 8 bases, with 10 bases between the two germline ends. Using reference TRBV30 and TRBJ2-1 for the parts outside the CDR3, the full variable domain is SQTIHQWPATLVQPVGSPLSLECTVEGTSNPNLYWYRQAAGRGLQLLFYSVGIGQISSEVPQNLSASRPQDRQFILSSKKLLLSDSGFYLCAWSSWADEQFFGPGTRLTVL.

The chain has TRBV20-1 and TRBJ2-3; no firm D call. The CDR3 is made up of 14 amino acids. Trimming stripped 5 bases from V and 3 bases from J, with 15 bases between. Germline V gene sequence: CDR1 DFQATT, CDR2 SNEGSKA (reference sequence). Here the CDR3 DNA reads TGCAGTGCTTGGATGGGTAGCTCGACAGATACGCAGTATTTT. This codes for CSAWMGSSTDTQYF.

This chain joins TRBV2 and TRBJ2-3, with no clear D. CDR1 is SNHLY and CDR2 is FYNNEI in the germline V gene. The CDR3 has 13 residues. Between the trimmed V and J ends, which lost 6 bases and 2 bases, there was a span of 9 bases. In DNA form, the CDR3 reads TGTGCCAGCAGGGCCCGAGACACAGATACGCAGTATTTT. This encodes CASRARDTDTQYF. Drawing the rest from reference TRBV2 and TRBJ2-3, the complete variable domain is EPEVTQTPSHQVTQMGQEVILRCVPISNHLYFYWYRQILGQKVEFLVSFYNNEISEKSEIFDDQFSVERPDGSNFTLKIRSTKLEDSAMYFCASRARDTDTQYFGPGTRLTVL.

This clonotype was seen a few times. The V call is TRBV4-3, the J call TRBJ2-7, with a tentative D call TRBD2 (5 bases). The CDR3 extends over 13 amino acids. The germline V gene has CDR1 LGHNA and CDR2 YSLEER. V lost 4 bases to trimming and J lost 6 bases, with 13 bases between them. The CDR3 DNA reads TGCGCCAGCAGCCCAGTCTCCGGAGGCGAGCAGTACTTC. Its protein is CASSPVSGGEQYF.

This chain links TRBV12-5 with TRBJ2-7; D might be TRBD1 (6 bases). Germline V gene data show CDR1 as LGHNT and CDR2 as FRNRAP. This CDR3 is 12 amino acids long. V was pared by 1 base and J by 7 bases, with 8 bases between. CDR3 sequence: CASGLDQGEQYF. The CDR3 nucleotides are TGTGCTAGTGGTTTGGACCAGGGGGAGCAGTACTTC. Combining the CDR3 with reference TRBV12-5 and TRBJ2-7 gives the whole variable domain DARVTQTPRHKVTEMGQEVTMRCQPILGHNTVFWYRQTMMQGLELLAYFRNRAPLDDSGMPKDRFSAEMPDATLATLKIQPSEPRDSAVYFCASGLDQGEQYFGPGTRLTVT.

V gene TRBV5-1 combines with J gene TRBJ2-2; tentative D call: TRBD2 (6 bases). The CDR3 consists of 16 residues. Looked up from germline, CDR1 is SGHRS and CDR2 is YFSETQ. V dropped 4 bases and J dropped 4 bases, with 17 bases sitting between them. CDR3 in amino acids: CASSPDWGVGTGELFF. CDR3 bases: TGCGCCAGCAGCCCGGACTGGGGGGTCGGCACCGGGGAGCTGTTTTTT. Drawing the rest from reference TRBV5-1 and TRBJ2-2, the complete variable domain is KAGVTQTPRYLIKTRGQQVTLSCSPISGHRSVSWYQQTPGQGLQFLFEYFSETQRNKGNFPGRFSGRQFSNSRSEMNVSTLELGDSALYLCASSPDWGVGTGELFFGEGSRLTVL.

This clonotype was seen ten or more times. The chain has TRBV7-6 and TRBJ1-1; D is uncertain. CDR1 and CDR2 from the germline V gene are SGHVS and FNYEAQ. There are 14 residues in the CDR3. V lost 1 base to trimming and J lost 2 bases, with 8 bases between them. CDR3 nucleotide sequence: TGTGCCAGCAGCTTAGGGAGATCTAACACTGAAGCTTTCTTT. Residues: CASSLGRSNTEAFF.